Described below is a single T cell receptor beta chain sequence and its context. What it recognizes is unknown. Since no conserved phenylalanine or tryptophan closes the CDR3, a read error is the likely cause. Amplified TCR beta CDR3 regions came from RNA transcripts. A set of HTBI primers served as the primers for a first-round RT-PCR of the TCR CDR3. TCRdb reprocessed the multiplex PCR reads via MiXCR and lists one record per CDR3 protein. The sample includes about 360,000 distinct CDR3 sequences, approximately 15% of them seen just once. These data are taken from a study of T cells in Graves' hyperthyroidism and ophthalmopathy. Trimming pared 0 bases from V and 2 bases from J, leaving 18 bases between. Germline CDR1 is LGHDT and CDR2 is YNNKEL (reference sequence). The CDR3 has 18 residues. General study findings and limits: A 13 V-J signature model discriminated ophthalmopathy versus stable hyperthyroidism.

The gene calls are TRBV3-1 and TRBJ2-3; maybe TRBD2 (7 bases). Sequences were obtained from blood. This clonotype was sampled from a man aged 25-40 years with Graves' hyperthyroidism that later progressed to Graves' ophthalmopathy. In DNA, the CDR3 is TGTGCCAGCAGCCAAGATCCCGTTGCGGGGGCGCACACAGATACGCAGTATTAT. Translation gives CASSQDPVAGAHTDTQYY.